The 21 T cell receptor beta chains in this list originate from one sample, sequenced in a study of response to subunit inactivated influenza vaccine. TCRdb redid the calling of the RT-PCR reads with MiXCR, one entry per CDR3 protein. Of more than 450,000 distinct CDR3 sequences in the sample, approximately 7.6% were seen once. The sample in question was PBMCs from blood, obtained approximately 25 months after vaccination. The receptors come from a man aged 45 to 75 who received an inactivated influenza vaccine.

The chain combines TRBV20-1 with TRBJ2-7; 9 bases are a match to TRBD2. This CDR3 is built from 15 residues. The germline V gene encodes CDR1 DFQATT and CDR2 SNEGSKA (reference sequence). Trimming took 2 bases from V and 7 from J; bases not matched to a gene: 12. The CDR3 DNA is TGCAGTGCTAGAAATCCGGGACTAGCCCTAAGAGAGCAGTACTTC. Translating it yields CSARNPGLALREQYF.

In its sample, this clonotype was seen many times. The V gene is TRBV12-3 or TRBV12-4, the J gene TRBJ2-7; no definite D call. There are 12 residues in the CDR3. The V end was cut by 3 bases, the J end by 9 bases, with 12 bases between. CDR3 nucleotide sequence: TGTGCCAGCAGTTTCTTCCTGGACGCGCAGTACTTC. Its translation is CASSFFLDAQYF.

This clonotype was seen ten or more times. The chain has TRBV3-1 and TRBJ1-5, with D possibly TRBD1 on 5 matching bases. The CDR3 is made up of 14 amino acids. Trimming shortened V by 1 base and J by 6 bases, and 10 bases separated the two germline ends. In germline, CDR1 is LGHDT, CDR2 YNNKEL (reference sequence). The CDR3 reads CASSQAGTSQPQHF. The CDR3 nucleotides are TGTGCCAGCAGCCAAGCCGGGACCTCTCAGCCCCAGCATTTT.

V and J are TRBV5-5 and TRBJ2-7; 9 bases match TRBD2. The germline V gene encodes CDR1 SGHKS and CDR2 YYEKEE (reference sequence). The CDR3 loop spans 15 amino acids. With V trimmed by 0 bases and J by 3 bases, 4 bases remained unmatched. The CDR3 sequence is CASSLGLAGIYEQYF. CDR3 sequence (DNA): TGTGCCAGCAGCTTGGGTCTAGCGGGGATCTACGAGCAGTACTTC.

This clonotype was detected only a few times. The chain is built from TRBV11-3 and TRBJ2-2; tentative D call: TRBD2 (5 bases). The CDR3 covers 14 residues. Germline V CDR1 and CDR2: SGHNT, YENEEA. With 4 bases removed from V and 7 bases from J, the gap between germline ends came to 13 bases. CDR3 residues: CASSSYTEGGELFF. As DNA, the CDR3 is TGTGCCAGCAGCTCATACACAGAGGGCGGGGAGCTGTTTTTT.

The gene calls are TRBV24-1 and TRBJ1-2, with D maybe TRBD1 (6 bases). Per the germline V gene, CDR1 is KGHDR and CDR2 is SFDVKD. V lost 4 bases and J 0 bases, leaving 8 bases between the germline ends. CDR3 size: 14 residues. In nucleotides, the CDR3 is TGTGCCACCAGTGACTGGACAGCTAACTATGGCTACACCTTC. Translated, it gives CATSDWTANYGYTF.

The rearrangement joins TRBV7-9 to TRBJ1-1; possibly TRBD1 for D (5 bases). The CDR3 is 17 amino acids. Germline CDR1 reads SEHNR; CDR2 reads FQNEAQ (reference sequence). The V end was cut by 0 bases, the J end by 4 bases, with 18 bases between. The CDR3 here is CASSLARDGDRSTEAFF. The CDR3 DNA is TGTGCCAGCAGCTTAGCGCGGGACGGCGATCGGAGCACTGAAGCTTTCTTT. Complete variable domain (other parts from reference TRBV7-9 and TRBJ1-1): DTGVSQNPRHKITKRGQNVTFRCDPISEHNRLYWYRQTLGQGPEFLTYFQNEAQLEKSRLLSDRFSAERPKGSFSTLEIQRTEQGDSAMYLCASSLARDGDRSTEAFFGQGTRLTVV.

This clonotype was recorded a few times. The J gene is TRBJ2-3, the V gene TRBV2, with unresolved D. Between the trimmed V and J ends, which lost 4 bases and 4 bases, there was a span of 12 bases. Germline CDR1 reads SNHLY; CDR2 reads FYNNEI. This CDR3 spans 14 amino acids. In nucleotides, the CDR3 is TGTGCCAGCAGTGGAACATTCTCGGCAGATACGCAGTATTTT. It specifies CASSGTFSADTQYF.

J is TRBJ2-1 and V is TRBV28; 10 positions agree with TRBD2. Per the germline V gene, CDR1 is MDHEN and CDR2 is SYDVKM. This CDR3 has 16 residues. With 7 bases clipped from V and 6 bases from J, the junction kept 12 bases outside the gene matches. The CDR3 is CASTASGSKGLNEQFF. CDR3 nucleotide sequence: TGTGCCAGCACGGCTAGCGGGAGTAAGGGACTCAATGAGCAGTTCTTC.

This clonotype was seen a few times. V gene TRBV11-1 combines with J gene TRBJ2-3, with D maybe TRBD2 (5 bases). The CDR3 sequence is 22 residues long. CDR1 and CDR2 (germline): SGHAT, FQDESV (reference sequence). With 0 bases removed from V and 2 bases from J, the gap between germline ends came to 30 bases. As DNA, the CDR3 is TGTGCCAGCAGCTTAGCGAGCTTTTCGACGGGGTACCTAGGAGGAAACACAGATACGCAGTATTTT. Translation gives CASSLASFSTGYLGGNTDTQYF.

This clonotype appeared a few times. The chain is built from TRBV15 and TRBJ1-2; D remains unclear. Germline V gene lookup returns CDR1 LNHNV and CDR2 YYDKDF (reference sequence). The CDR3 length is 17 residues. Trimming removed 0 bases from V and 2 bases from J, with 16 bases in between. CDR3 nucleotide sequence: TGTGCCACCAGCAGAGATCCTTCAAGATACCTAAACTATGGCTACACCTTC. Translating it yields CATSRDPSRYLNYGYTF.

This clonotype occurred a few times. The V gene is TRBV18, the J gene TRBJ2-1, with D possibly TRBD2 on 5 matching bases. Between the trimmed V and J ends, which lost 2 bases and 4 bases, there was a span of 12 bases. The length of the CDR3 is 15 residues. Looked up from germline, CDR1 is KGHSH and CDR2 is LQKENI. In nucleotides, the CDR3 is TGTGCCAGCTCACCAGGCAGCGGAAGATACAATGAGCAGTTCTTC. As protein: CASSPGSGRYNEQFF.

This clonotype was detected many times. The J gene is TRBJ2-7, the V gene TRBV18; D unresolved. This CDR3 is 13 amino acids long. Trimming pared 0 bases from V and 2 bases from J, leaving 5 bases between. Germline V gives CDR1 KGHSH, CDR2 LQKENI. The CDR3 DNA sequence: TGTGCCAGCTCACCACCTCAAGCCTACGAGCAGTACTTC. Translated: CASSPPQAYEQYF.

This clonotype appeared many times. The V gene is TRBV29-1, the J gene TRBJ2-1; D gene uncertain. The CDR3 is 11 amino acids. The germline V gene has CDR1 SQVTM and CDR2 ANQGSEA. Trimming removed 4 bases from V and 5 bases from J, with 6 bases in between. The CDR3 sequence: CSVGLHNEQFF. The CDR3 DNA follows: TGCAGCGTTGGACTCCACAATGAGCAGTTCTTC.

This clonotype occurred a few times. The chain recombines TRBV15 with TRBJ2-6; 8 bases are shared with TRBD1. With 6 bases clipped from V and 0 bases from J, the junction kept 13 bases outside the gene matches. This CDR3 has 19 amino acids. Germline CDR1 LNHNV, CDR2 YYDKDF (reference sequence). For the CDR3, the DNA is TGTGCCACCAGTAACACCAGGGGGCTTTTACCCTCTGGGGCCAACGTCCTGACTTTC. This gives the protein CATSNTRGLLPSGANVLTF.

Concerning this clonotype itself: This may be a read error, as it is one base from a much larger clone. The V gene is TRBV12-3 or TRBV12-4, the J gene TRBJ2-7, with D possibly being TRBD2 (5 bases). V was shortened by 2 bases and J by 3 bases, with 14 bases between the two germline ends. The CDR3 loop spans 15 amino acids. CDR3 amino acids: CASSLLVGMGYEQYF. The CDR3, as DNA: TGTGCCAGCAGTTTACTGGTCGGGATGGGCTACGAGCAGTACTTC.

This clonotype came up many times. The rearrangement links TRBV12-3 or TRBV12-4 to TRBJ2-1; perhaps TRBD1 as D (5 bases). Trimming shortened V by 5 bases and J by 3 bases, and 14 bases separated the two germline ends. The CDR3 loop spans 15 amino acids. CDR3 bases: TGTGCCAGCAGTAAGGACAATTTAGTCTACAATGAGCAGTTCTTC. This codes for CASSKDNLVYNEQFF.

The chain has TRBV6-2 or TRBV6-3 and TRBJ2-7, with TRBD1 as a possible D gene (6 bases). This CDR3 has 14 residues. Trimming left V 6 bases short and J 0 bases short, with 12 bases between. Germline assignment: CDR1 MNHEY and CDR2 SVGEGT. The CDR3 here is CASRRYRDSYEQYF. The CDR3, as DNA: TGTGCCAGCAGACGTTACAGGGACTCCTACGAGCAGTACTTC.

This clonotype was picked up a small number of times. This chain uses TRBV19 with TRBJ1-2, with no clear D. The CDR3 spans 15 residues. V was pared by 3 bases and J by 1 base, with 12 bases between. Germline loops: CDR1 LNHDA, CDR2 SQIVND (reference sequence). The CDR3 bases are TGTGCCAGTAGTATTTCTCCAGGAGATAACTATGGCTACACCTTC. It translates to CASSISPGDNYGYTF. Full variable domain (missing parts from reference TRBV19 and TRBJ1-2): DGGITQSPKYLFRKEGQNVTLSCEQNLNHDAMYWYRQDPGQGLRLIYYSQIVNDFQKGDIAEGYSVSREKKESFPLTVTSAQKNPTAFYLCASSISPGDNYGYTFGSGTRLTVV.

The CDR3 sequence is CASSIIAGAPTGELFF. The CDR3 DNA is TGCGCCAGCAGCATCATAGCGGGGGCCCCCACCGGGGAGCTGTTTTTT. The genes are TRBV10-2 and TRBJ2-2; TRBD2 aligns across 9 bases. Per germline, CDR1 WSHSY and CDR2 SAAADI. This CDR3 comprises 16 residues. J was trimmed by 4 bases and V by 6 bases; bases with no gene match: 9.

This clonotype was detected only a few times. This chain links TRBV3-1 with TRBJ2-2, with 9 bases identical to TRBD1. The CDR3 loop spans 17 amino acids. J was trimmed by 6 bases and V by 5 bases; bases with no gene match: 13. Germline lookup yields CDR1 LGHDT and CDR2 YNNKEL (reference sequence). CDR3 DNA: TGTGCCAGCAGCTCGAACCCGGGACAGGGTACGGCCGGGGAGCTGTTTTTT. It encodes CASSSNPGQGTAGELFF.